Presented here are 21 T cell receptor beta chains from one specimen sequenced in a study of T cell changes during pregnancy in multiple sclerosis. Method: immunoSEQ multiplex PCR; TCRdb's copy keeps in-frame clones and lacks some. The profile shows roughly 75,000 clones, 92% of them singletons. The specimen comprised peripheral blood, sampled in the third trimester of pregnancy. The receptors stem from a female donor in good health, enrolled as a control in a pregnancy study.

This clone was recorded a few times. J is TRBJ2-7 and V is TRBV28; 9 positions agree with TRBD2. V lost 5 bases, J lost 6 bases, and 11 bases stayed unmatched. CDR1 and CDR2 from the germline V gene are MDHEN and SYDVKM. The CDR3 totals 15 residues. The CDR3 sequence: CASSTPGAGGGEQYF. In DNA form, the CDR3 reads TGTGCCAGCAGTACCCCGGGAGCGGGAGGCGGCGAGCAGTACTTC.

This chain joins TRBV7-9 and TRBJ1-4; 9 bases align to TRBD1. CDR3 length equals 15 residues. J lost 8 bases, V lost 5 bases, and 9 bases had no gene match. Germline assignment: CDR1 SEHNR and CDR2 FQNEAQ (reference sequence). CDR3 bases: TGTGCCAGCAGCCAGGCCGGGACAGGGTTCGAAAAACTGTTTTTT. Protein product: CASSQAGTGFEKLFF. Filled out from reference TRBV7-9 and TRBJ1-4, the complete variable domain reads DTGVSQNPRHKITKRGQNVTFRCDPISEHNRLYWYRQTLGQGPEFLTYFQNEAQLEKSRLLSDRFSAERPKGSFSTLEIQRTEQGDSAMYLCASSQAGTGFEKLFFGSGTQLSVL.

CDR3 loop: CASSQSSGSPHTGELFF. The CDR3 coding sequence is TGTGCCAGTAGCCAATCTAGCGGGAGCCCTCACACCGGGGAGCTGTTTTTT. V is TRBV19 and J is TRBJ2-2; TRBD2 agrees at 10 bases. Germline lookup yields CDR1 LNHDA and CDR2 SQIVND (reference sequence). CDR3 size: 17 residues. V was pared by 6 bases and J by 3 bases, with 10 bases of the junction left unmatched.

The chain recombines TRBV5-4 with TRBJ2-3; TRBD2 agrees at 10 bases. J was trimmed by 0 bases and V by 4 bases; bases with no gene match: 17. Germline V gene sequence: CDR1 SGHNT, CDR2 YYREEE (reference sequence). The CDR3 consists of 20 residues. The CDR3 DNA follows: TGTGCCAGCAGCCGGTTTCCGGGACTAGCGCCTACTACTAGCACAGATACGCAGTATTTT. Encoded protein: CASSRFPGLAPTTSTDTQYF.

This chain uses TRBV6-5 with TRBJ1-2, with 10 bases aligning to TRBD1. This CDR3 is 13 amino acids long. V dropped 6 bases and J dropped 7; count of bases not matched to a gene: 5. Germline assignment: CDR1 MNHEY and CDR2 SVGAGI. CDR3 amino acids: CASRLGQGGGYTF. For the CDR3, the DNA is TGTGCCAGCAGACTCGGACAGGGGGGTGGCTACACCTTC.

The chain's CDR3 is CASSLTGAGANVLTF. The CDR3 DNA follows: TGTGCCAGCAGCTTAACAGGGGCTGGGGCCAACGTCCTGACTTTC. The V call is TRBV11-2, the J call TRBJ2-6; 7 bases align to TRBD1. Per the germline V gene, CDR1 is SGHAT and CDR2 is FQNNGV. V lost 2 bases, J lost 2 bases, and 0 bases stayed unmatched. The length of the CDR3 is 15 residues.

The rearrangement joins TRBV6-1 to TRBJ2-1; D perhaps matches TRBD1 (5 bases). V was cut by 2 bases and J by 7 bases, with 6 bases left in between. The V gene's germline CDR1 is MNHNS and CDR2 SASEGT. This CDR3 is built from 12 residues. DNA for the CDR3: TGTGCCAGCAGTGAACAGGGTAATGAGCAGTTCTTC. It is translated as CASSEQGNEQFF.

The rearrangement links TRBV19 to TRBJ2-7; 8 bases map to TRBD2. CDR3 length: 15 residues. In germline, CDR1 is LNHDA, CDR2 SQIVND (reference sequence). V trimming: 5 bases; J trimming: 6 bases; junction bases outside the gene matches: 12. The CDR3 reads CASSGGFSGITEQYF. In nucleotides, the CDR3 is TGTGCCAGTAGTGGGGGGTTTAGCGGGATAACCGAGCAGTACTTC.

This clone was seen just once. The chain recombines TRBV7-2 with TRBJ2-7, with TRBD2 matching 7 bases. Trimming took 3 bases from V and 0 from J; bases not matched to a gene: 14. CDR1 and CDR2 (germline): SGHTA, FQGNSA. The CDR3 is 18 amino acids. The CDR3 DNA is TGTGCCAGCAGCTTCACTAGCGCAAGATTCGGGAGCTCCTACGAGCAGTACTTC. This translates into CASSFTSARFGSSYEQYF. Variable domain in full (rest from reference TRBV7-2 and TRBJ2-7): GAGVSQSPSNKVTEKGKDVELRCDPISGHTALYWYRQSLGQGLEFLIYFQGNSAPDKSGLPSDRFSAERTGGSVSTLTIQRTQQEDSAVYLCASSFTSARFGSSYEQYFGPGTRLTVT.

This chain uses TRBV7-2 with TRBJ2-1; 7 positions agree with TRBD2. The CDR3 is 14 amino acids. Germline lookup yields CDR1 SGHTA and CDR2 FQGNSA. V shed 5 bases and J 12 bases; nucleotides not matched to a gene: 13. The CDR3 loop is CASSRGGGVVWQFF. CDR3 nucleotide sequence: TGTGCCAGCAGCAGGGGTGGGGGGGTTGTGTGGCAGTTCTTC.

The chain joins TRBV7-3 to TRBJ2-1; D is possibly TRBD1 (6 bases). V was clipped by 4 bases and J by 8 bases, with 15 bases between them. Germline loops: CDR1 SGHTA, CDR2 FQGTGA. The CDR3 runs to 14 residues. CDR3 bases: TGTGCCAGCAGCTCAGGCAGGGGTAAGGATGAGCAGTTCTTC. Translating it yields CASSSGRGKDEQFF.

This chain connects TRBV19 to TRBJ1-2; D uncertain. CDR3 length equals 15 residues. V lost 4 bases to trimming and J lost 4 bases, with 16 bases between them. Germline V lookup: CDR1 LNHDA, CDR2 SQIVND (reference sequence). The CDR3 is CASSRTYDTGYGYTF. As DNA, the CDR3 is TGTGCCAGTAGTAGGACTTACGACACGGGCTATGGCTACACCTTC. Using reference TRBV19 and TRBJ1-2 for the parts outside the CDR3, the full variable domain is DGGITQSPKYLFRKEGQNVTLSCEQNLNHDAMYWYRQDPGQGLRLIYYSQIVNDFQKGDIAEGYSVSREKKESFPLTVTSAQKNPTAFYLCASSRTYDTGYGYTFGSGTRLTVV.

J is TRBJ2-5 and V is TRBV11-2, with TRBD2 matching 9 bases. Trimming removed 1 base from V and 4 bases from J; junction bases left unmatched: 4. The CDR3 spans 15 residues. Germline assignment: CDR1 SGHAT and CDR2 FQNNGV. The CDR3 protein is CASSLGGLAIETQYF. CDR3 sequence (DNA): TGTGCCAGCAGCTTAGGAGGACTAGCGATAGAGACCCAGTACTTC.

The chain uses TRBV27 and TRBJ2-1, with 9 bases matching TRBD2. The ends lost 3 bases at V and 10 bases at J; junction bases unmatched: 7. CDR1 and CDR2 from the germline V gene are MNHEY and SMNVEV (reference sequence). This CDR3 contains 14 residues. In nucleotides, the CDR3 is TGTGCCAGCAGTTTGCGCGGGAGGGCCGGGGAGCAGTTCTTC. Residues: CASSLRGRAGEQFF.

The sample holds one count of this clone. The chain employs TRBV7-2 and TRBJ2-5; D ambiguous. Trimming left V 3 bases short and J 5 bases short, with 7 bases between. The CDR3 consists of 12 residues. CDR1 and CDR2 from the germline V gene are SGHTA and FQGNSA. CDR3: CASSFFRETQYF. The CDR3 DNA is TGTGCCAGCAGCTTCTTCCGGGAGACCCAGTACTTC. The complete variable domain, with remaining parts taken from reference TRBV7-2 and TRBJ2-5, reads GAGVSQSPSNKVTEKGKDVELRCDPISGHTALYWYRQSLGQGLEFLIYFQGNSAPDKSGLPSDRFSAERTGGSVSTLTIQRTQQEDSAVYLCASSFFRETQYFGPGTRLLVL.

The CDR3: CASSREIYQPQHF. The CDR3 nucleotides are TGTGCCAGCAGCCGGGAAATCTATCAGCCCCAGCATTTT. The chain uses TRBV5-8 and TRBJ1-5; D is unclear. The CDR3 covers 13 residues. Trimming took 4 bases from V and 5 from J, leaving 10 bases between them. CDR1 SGHTS and CDR2 YDEGEE come from the germline V gene.

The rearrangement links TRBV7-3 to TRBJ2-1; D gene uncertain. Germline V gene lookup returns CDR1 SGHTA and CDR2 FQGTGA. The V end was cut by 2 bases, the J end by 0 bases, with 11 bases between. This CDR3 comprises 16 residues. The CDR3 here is CASSLSQFSSYNEQFF. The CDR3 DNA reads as TGTGCCAGCAGCTTATCACAGTTTAGCTCCTACAATGAGCAGTTCTTC.

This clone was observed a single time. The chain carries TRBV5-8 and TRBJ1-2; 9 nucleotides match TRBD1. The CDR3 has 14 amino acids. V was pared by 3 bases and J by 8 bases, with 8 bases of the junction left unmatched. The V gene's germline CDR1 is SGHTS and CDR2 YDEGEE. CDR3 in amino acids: CASSSYRGLMGYTF. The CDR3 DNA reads TGTGCCAGCAGCTCTTACAGGGGGCTTATGGGCTACACCTTC.

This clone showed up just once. CDR3 protein: CASSVADSYNEQFF. CDR3 in DNA: TGTGCCAGCAGCGTAGCGGACAGTTACAATGAGCAGTTCTTC. The chain carries TRBV9 and TRBJ2-1, with D possibly TRBD1 on 6 matching bases. V was clipped by 0 bases and J by 4 bases, with 8 bases between them. In germline, CDR1 is SGDLS, CDR2 YYNGEE. The CDR3 is made up of 14 amino acids.

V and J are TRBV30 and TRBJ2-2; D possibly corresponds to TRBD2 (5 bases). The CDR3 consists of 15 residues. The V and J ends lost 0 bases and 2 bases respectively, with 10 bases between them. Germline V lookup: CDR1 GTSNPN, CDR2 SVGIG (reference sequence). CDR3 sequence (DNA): TGTGCCTGGAGTGTACTGGGAGATAACACCGGGGAGCTGTTTTTT. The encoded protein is CAWSVLGDNTGELFF.

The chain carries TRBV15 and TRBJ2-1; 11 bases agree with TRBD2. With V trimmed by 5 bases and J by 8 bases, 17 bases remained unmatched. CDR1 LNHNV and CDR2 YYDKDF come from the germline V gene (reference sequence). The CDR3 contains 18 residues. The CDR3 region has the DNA TGTGCCACCAGCTCGCACCGCACTGTAGCGGGAGGGCCCTATGAGCAGTTCTTC. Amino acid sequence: CATSSHRTVAGGPYEQFF.